The 26 T cell receptor beta chains below all came from one sample that was sequenced in a study of cytomegalovirus exposure and HLA in healthy donors. Primers included in the PCR were 60 Vbeta and 13 Jbeta primers. Repertoires were generated with immunoSEQ multiplex PCR, while TCRdb's copy carries only in-frame clones and drops some. Here the sample spans 130,000 to 150,000 clones, roughly 80% being singletons. Sequencing input: PBMCs. Receptors originate from a female donor in good health and CMV-seronegative.

In its sample, this clone was seen once. The chain employs TRBV10-2 and TRBJ2-5, with 7 nucleotides matching TRBD2. The J call may be wrong; the DNA end is better matched by TRBJ2-7. The germline V gene has CDR1 WSHSY and CDR2 SAAADI. CDR3 length: 18 residues. This chain's CDR3 is CASSEPRVAGAQRNEQYF. In DNA, the CDR3 is TGCGCCAGCAGTGAGCCCCGGGTGGCGGGAGCACAGAGGAACGAGCAGTACTTC.

This clone occurred once. The chain carries TRBV7-9 and TRBJ2-1; no clear D. Trimming pared 8 bases from V and 7 bases from J, leaving 9 bases between. CDR3 length: 11 residues. Germline lookup yields CDR1 SEHNR and CDR2 FQNEAQ (reference sequence). The CDR3 DNA reads TGTGCCAGCCGAGATTCGAATGAGCAGTTCTTC. Translation: CASRDSNEQFF.

This clone was seen only a few times. The V call is TRBV19, the J call TRBJ2-2; possible D gene TRBD1, 6 bases. Germline V lookup: CDR1 LNHDA, CDR2 SQIVND (reference sequence). V lost 8 bases, J lost 0 bases, and 19 bases lay in between. The CDR3 runs to 17 residues. For the CDR3, the DNA is TGTGCCAGTCTGAGTAAAGGGGGAGCGCCGAACACCGGGGAGCTGTTTTTT. Residues: CASLSKGGAPNTGELFF.

V gene TRBV27 combines with J gene TRBJ2-1; 8 nucleotides line up with TRBD2. The V gene end was trimmed by 3 bases and the J gene end by 6 bases; junction bases not matched to a gene: 4. The CDR3 has 14 amino acids. The germline V gene has CDR1 MNHEY and CDR2 SMNVEV (reference sequence). The DNA for the CDR3 is TGTGCCAGCAGTTTCGGGCTAGCGGGCAATGAGCAGTTCTTC. This codes for CASSFGLAGNEQFF.

V gene TRBV5-4 combines with J gene TRBJ2-3; 7 bases are shared with TRBD1. The CDR3 length is 16 residues. J gave up 1 base and V 4 bases, and 9 bases lay outside the gene matches. CDR1 and CDR2 from the germline V gene are SGHNT and YYREEE (reference sequence). CDR3 nucleotide sequence: TGTGCCAGCAGCACCCCACACAGGGGACGCACAGATACGCAGTATTTT. Its protein product is CASSTPHRGRTDTQYF.

There are a few counts of this clone. This chain connects TRBV6-1 to TRBJ2-5, with TRBD1 identical over 7 bases. Germline trimming cut 8 bases from V and 2 bases from J; bases unmatched to any gene: 2. Per germline, CDR1 MNHNS and CDR2 SASEGT. The CDR3 covers 12 residues. The CDR3 sequence: CASGDRQETQYF. In nucleotides, the CDR3 is TGTGCCAGCGGGGACAGACAAGAGACCCAGTACTTC.

The CDR3 here is CASSLQGGGNTIYF. DNA of the CDR3: TGTGCCAGCAGCCTGCAGGGAGGTGGAAACACCATATATTTT. The rearrangement joins TRBV14 to TRBJ1-3; D perhaps matches TRBD1 (5 bases). The CDR3 runs 14 residues. Germline V gene lookup returns CDR1 SGHDN and CDR2 FVKESK. With 4 bases removed from V and 3 bases from J, the gap between germline ends came to 10 bases.

CDR3 coding DNA: TGTGCCAGCAGTGAAGCAACACAGAGCTATGGCTACACCTTC. Encoded protein: CASSEATQSYGYTF. This sequence joins TRBV6-1 and TRBJ1-2; unclear D gene. The CDR3 covers 14 residues. Trimming left V 0 bases short and J 4 bases short, with 9 bases between. CDR1 and CDR2 from the germline V gene are MNHNS and SASEGT.

This chain links TRBV11-3 with TRBJ2-3, with a tentative D call TRBD2 (5 bases). In germline, CDR1 is SGHNT, CDR2 YENEEA. There are 14 residues in the CDR3. V was shortened by 8 bases and J by 1 base, with 13 bases between the two germline ends. The CDR3: CASSSMRGTDTQYF. The CDR3 bases are TGTGCCAGCTCGTCTATGCGGGGCACAGATACGCAGTATTTT.

The chain employs TRBV27 and TRBJ2-1; 10 bases are shared with TRBD2. With 0 bases clipped from V and 2 bases from J, the junction kept 10 bases outside the gene matches. Germline V lookup: CDR1 MNHEY, CDR2 SMNVEV (reference sequence). The CDR3 spans 19 residues. CDR3 amino acids: CASSLSHFSGTSAYNEQFF. CDR3 sequence (DNA): TGTGCCAGCAGTTTATCCCATTTCTCCGGGACTAGCGCCTACAATGAGCAGTTCTTC.

The rearrangement uses TRBV6-1 and TRBJ2-3; a possible D gene is TRBD1 (6 bases). This CDR3 region has 17 residues. In germline, CDR1 is MNHNS, CDR2 SASEGT. V gave up 2 bases and J gave up 0 bases, with 15 bases separating them. The CDR3 is CASSEPTGFSSTDTQYF. The CDR3 coding sequence is TGTGCCAGCAGTGAACCGACAGGATTTTCTAGCACAGATACGCAGTATTTT.

The chain combines TRBV4-2 with TRBJ2-2; the D is unclear. Germline V gives CDR1 LGHNA, CDR2 YNFKEQ. The CDR3 runs to 16 residues. V was trimmed by 1 base and J by 2 bases, leaving 11 bases between them. The CDR3 is CASSQVGRINTGELFF. Written as DNA, the CDR3 is TGTGCCAGCAGCCAAGTGGGCCGGATAAACACCGGGGAGCTGTTTTTT.

This chain connects TRBV9 to TRBJ2-7; 9 bases line up with TRBD1. From germline, CDR1 is SGDLS and CDR2 YYNGEE. CDR3 size: 14 residues. Losses at the gene ends were 0 bases for V and 4 bases for J; bases not matched to a gene: 2. The CDR3 nucleotides are TGTGCCAGCAGCGTAGAGGACAGGGGATACGAGCAGTACTTC. Protein product: CASSVEDRGYEQYF.

This clone has just a few counts. The CDR3 loop reads CAIQKAGSGDYEQYF. The CDR3 DNA follows: TGTGCCATCCAGAAGGCGGGCTCCGGGGACTACGAGCAGTACTTC. The V gene is TRBV10-3, the J gene TRBJ2-7; perhaps TRBD2 as D (5 bases). This CDR3 spans 15 amino acids. V lost 8 bases and J 3 bases, leaving 20 bases between the germline ends. The germline V gene has CDR1 ENHRY and CDR2 SYGVKD.

The J gene is TRBJ1-1, the V gene TRBV27; D is uncertain. From germline, CDR1 is MNHEY and CDR2 SMNVEV (reference sequence). V dropped 8 bases and J dropped 4 bases, with 11 bases sitting between them. This CDR3 has 12 amino acids. CDR3 region: CASSRAGTEAFF. As DNA, the CDR3 is TGTGCCAGCTCCCGGGCGGGCACTGAAGCTTTCTTT.

This chain links TRBV28 with TRBJ2-1; a possible D gene is TRBD2 (5 bases). Germline lookup yields CDR1 MDHEN and CDR2 SYDVKM. Trimming removed 7 bases from V and 9 bases from J, with 16 bases in between. The CDR3 is made up of 13 amino acids. As DNA, the CDR3 is TGTGCCAGCACCGTTCCACTAGGTCGTGAGCAGTTCTTC. As protein: CASTVPLGREQFF. Complete variable domain (other parts from reference TRBV28 and TRBJ2-1): DVKVTQSSRYLVKRTGEKVFLECVQDMDHENMFWYRQDPGLGLRLIYFSYDVKMKEKGDIPEGYSVSREKKERFSLILESASTNQTSMYLCASTVPLGREQFFGPGTRLTVL.

The chain is built from TRBV7-9 and TRBJ1-6, with D tentatively TRBD1 (5 bases). The V end was cut by 6 bases, the J end by 7 bases, with 16 bases between. This CDR3 comprises 15 residues. The germline CDR1 and CDR2 sequences are SEHNR and FQNEAQ (reference sequence). DNA of the CDR3: TGTGCCAGCAGATCCTCCGGGACTGCGAATTCACCCCTCCACTTT. Protein: CASRSSGTANSPLHF.

This rearrangement joins TRBV30 to TRBJ1-3; no reliable D call. Germline CDR1 and CDR2: GTSNPN and SVGIG (reference sequence). Trimming left V 5 bases short and J 0 bases short, with 11 bases between. The CDR3 covers 14 residues. The CDR3 DNA reads as TGTGCCTGGGGGAGGACGGACTCTGGAAACACCATATATTTT. It yields the protein CAWGRTDSGNTIYF.

V and J are TRBV6-6 and TRBJ1-5, with TRBD1 identical over 7 bases. The J segment lost 3 bases and the V segment lost 5 bases, leaving 1 base of the junction unmatched. Germline values: CDR1 MNHNY, CDR2 SVGAGI (reference sequence). The CDR3 covers 13 residues. This CDR3 is CASSTGVNQPQHF. CDR3 nucleotide sequence: TGTGCCAGCAGTACAGGGGTCAATCAGCCCCAGCATTTT.

The chain combines TRBV5-1 with TRBJ1-5; 9 nucleotides line up with TRBD1. The trim removed 0 bases at V and 9 bases at J, leaving 7 bases unmatched. The length of the CDR3 is 15 residues. Per germline, CDR1 SGHRS and CDR2 YFSETQ. The CDR3 DNA sequence: TGCGCCAGCAGCTTGGCAGGACAGGGGCAAGGGCCCCAGCATTTT. This translates into CASSLAGQGQGPQHF.

This clone was recorded once. The chain links TRBV6-5 to TRBJ1-2; D perhaps matches TRBD1 (5 bases). The V end was cut by 5 bases, the J end by 7 bases, with 14 bases between. Germline CDR1 reads MNHEY; CDR2 reads SVGAGI. The CDR3 totals 13 residues. The CDR3 sequence is CASSPGDLIGYTF. The CDR3 nucleotides are TGTGCCAGCAGTCCCGGGGACTTAATTGGCTACACCTTC.

This chain uses TRBV28 with TRBJ2-4, with D perhaps TRBD2 (7 bases). The V end lost 6 bases, the J end lost 7 bases, and 19 bases lay between the germline ends. This CDR3 has 15 amino acids. In germline, CDR1 is MDHEN, CDR2 SYDVKM. The CDR3 sequence is CASRSTGRGVNIQYF. The CDR3 coding sequence is TGTGCCAGCAGGTCGACAGGTCGGGGGGTTAACATTCAGTACTTC.

This clone came up a few times. The genes are TRBV4-2 and TRBJ2-7; 8 bases line up with TRBD2. The CDR3 has 14 residues. Trimming took 1 base from V and 1 from J; bases not matched to a gene: 0. Germline V gives CDR1 LGHNA, CDR2 YNFKEQ. The CDR3 spells CASSQAGGSYEQYF. CDR3 sequence (DNA): TGTGCCAGCAGCCAAGCGGGAGGGTCCTACGAGCAGTACTTC.

The chain carries TRBV29-1 and TRBJ2-7; perhaps TRBD1 as D (6 bases). There are 13 residues in the CDR3. In germline, CDR1 is SQVTM, CDR2 ANQGSEA. The V and J ends lost 6 bases and 4 bases respectively, with 16 bases between them. The CDR3 spells CSVHSDSLYEQYF. The CDR3 bases are TGCAGCGTCCATTCGGACAGCTTATACGAGCAGTACTTC.

V usage is TRBV5-1 and J usage is TRBJ2-3; 7 bases align to TRBD1. The ends lost 2 bases at V and 6 bases at J; junction bases unmatched: 12. The CDR3 runs 16 residues. Germline V gene sequence: CDR1 SGHRS, CDR2 YFSETQ. The CDR3 bases are TGCGCCAGCAGCTTAGGGGGCCTGTGGCCGACGGATACGCAGTATTTT. Translation: CASSLGGLWPTDTQYF.

The chain has TRBV2 and TRBJ2-1; the match to TRBD2 covers 15 bases. The CDR3 spans 14 residues. Germline CDR1 SNHLY, CDR2 FYNNEI. After removal of 10 bases from V and 8 bases from J, the junction contained 6 bases not matched to a gene. The CDR3 bases are TGTGCCATCAGGACTAGCGGGGGGGCCGATGAGCAGTTCTTC. This encodes CAIRTSGGADEQFF.